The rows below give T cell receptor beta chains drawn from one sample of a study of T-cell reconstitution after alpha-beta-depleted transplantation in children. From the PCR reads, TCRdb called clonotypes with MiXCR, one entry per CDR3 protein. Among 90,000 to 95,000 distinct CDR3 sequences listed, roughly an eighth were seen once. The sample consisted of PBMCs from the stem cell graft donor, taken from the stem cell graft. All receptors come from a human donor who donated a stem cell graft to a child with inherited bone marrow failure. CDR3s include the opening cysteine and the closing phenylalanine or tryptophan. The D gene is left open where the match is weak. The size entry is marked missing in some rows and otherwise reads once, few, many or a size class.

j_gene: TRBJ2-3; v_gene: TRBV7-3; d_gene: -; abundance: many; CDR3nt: TGTGCCAGCAGCTTATTTCAGTCTGCGCCAGATACGCAGTATTTT; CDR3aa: CASSLFQSAPDTQYF
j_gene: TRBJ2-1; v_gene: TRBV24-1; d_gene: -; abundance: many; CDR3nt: TGTGCCACCAGTTCCTTCAATGAGCAGTTCTTC; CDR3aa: CATSSFNEQFF
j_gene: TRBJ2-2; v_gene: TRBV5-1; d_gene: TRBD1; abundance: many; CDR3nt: TGCGCCAGCAGCTTGCCAGGGGGCGTCAGCGGGGAGCTGTTTTTT; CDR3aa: CASSLPGGVSGELFF
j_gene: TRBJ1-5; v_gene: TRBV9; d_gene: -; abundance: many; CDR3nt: TGTGCCAGCAGCGCGGATATGAGCAATCAGCCCCAGCATTTT; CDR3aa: CASSADMSNQPQHF
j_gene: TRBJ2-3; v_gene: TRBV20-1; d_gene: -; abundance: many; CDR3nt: TGCAGTGCTCACCTGCGGCAATCTAGCACAGATACGCAGTATTTT; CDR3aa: CSAHLRQSSTDTQYF
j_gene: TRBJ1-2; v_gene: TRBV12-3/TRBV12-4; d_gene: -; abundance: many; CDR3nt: TGTGCCAGCAGTCCTCAGGGGCTCGACTCCACCTTC; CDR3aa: CASSPQGLDSTF
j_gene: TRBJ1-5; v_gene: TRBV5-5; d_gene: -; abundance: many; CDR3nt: TGTGCCAGCAGCTTGGGAGGGATGGCGTATCAGCCCCAGCATTTT; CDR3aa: CASSLGGMAYQPQHF
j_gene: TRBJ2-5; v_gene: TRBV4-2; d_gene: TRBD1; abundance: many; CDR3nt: TGTGCCAGCAGCCAAGCCCCCGGACAGGTCACCCAGTACTTC; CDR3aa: CASSQAPGQVTQYF
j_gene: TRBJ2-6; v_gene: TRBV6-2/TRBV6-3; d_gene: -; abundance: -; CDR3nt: TGTGCCAGCAGGACACGGGAACAGAGCTCTGGGGCCAACGTCCTGACTTTC; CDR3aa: CASRTREQSSGANVLTF
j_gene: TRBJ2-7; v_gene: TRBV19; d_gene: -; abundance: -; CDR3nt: TGTGCCAGTAGTCTACCCTTGCCAGGAGGCGAGCAGTACTTC; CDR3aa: CASSLPLPGGEQYF
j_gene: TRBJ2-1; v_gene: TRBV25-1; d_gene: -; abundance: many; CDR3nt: TGTGCCAGCAGTTCCTCTCGGCAGTTCTTC; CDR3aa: CASSSSRQFF
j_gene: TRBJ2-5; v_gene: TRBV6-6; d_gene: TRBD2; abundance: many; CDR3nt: TGTGCCAGCAGTTATCTAGCGGGGGGCACGCAAGAGACCCAGTACTTC; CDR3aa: CASSYLAGGTQETQYF
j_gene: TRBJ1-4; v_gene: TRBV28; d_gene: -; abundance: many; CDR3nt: TGTGCCAGCAGTTCGCCGCCAGAAAAACTGTTTTTT; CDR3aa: CASSSPPEKLFF
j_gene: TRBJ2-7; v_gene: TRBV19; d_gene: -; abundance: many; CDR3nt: TGTGCCAGTAGTATCAGCCCACAGGGATCCTACGAGCAGTACTTC; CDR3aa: CASSISPQGSYEQYF
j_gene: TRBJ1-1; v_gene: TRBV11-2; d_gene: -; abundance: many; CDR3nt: TGTGCCAGCAGCTTAACTTCGACATTAATCGACACTGAAGCTTTCTTT; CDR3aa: CASSLTSTLIDTEAFF
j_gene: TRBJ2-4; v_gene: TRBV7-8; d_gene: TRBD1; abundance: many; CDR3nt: TGTGCCAGCAGCCAACAAATCTCATACCAGACACAGGGGCAGCCTAAAAACATTCAGTACTTC; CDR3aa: CASSQQISYQTQGQPKNIQYF
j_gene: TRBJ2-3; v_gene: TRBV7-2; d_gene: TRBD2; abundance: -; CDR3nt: TGTGCCAGTCGGACTAGCCCCACAGATACGCAGTATTTT; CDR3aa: CASRTSPTDTQYF
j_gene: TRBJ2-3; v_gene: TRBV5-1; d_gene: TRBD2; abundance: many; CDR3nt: TGCGCCAGCAGCTTACTCGGGGGGAGCACAGATACGCAGTATTTT; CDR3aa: CASSLLGGSTDTQYF
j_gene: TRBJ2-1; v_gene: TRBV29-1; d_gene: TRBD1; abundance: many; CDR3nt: TGCAGCGCCGGACAGGGGGCGTTAGGGAATGAGCAGTTCTTC; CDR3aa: CSAGQGALGNEQFF
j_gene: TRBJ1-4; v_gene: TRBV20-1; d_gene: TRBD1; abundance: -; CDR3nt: TGCAGTGCTAGTGTCCTCCGGGACAGGGGCTTGAGTGAAAAACTGTTTTTT; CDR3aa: CSASVLRDRGLSEKLFF
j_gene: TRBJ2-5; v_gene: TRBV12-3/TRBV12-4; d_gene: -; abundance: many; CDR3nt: TGTGCCAGCAGTTTTCAGGGGGGGGAGACCCAGTACTTC; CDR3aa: CASSFQGGETQYF
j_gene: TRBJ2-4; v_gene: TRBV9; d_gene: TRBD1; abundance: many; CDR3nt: TGTGCCAGCAGCGCACTACAGGGGGGCATTCAGTACTTC; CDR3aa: CASSALQGGIQYF
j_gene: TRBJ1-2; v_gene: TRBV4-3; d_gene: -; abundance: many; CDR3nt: TGCGCCAGCAGCCAAGCGGACAGCTACTATGGCTACACCTTC; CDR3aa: CASSQADSYYGYTF
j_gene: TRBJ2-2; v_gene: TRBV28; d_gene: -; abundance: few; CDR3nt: TGTGCCAGCGGGGGGCCCAACACCGGGGAGCTGTTTTTT; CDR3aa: CASGGPNTGELFF
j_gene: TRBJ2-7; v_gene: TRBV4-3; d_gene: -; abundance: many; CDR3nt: TGCGCCAGCAGCCAAGAAGCCAGGTTATCCTACGAGCAGTACTTC; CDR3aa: CASSQEARLSYEQYF
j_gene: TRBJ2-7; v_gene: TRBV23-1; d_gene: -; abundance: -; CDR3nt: TGCGCCAGCAGTCAGATTTCCAGGGACGACGAGCAGTACTTC; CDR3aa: CASSQISRDDEQYF
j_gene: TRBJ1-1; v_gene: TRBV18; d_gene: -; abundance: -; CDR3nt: TGTGCCAGCCGACGACAAATCGGGAACACTGAAGCTTTCTTT; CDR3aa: CASRRQIGNTEAFF
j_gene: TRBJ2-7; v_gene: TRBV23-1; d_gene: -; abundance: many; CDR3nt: TGCGCCAAGGGTGACACCTCCTACGAGCAGTACTTC; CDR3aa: CAKGDTSYEQYF
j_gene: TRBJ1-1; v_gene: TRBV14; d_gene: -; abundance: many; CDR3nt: TGTGCCAGCAGCTCTTCCCTGGGGACTGAAGCTTTCTTT; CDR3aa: CASSSSLGTEAFF
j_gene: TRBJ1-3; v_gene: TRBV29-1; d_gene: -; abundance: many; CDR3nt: TGCAGCGTCTTGACAGGCGGAGACACCATATATTTT; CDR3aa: CSVLTGGDTIYF
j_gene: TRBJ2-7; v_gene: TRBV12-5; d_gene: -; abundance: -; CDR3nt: TGTGCTAGTGGTTTGGGGACATCCTACGAGCAGTACTTC; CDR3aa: CASGLGTSYEQYF
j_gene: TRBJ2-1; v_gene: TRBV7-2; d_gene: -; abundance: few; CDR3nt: TGTGCCAGCAGCTTCGGCGGGAATGCCTACAATGAGCAGTTCTTC; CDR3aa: CASSFGGNAYNEQFF
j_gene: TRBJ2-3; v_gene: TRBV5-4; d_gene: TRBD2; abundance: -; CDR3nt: TGTGCCAGCAGCGACCCTAGCGGGAATCCAGATACGCAGTATTTT; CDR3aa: CASSDPSGNPDTQYF
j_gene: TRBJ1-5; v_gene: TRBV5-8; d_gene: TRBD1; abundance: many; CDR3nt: TGTGCCAGCAGCTTGGGAGTGGGACAGGGCGGCAATCAGCCCCAGCATTTT; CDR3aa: CASSLGVGQGGNQPQHF
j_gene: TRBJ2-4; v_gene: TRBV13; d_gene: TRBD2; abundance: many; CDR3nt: TGTGCCAGCAGCCTTAGACTGGGAGGGGACATTCAGTACTTC; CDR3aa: CASSLRLGGDIQYF
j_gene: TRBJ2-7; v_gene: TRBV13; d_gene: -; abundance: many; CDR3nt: TGTGCCAGCAGCCGTGGACTTCTCGCCTACGAGCAGTACTTC; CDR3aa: CASSRGLLAYEQYF
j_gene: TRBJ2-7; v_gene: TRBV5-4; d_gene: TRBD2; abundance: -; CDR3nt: TGTGCCAGCAGCTTGGGACTAGCGGGAGGAGGAGGCTACGAGCAGTACTTC; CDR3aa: CASSLGLAGGGGYEQYF
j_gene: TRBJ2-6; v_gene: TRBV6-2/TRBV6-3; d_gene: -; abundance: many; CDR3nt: TGTGCCAGCAGGGACCCGGGACGGAGCTCTGGGGCCAACGTCCTGACTTTC; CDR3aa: CASRDPGRSSGANVLTF
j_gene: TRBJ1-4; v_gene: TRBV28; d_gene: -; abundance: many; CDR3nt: TGTGCCAGCATTCGGACAGCCGCGGCAGCGTACGAAAAACTGTTTTTT; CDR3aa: CASIRTAAAAYEKLFF
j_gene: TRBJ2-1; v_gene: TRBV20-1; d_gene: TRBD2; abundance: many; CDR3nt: TGCAGCGAAGGGGGACTAGGGTACAATGAGCAGTTCTTC; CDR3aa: CSEGGLGYNEQFF
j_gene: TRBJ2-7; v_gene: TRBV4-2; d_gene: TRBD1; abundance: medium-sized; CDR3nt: TGTGCCAGCAGCCCCCACCTCGGGACAGCAGGCGAGCAGTACTTC; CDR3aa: CASSPHLGTAGEQYF
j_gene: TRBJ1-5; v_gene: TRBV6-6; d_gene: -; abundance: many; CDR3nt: TGTGCCAGCAGTTTTCGTCCTTTCAGCGGGCCCCAGCATTTT; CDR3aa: CASSFRPFSGPQHF
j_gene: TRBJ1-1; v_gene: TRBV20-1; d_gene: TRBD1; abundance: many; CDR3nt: TGCAGTGCTAGTCGGACAGGGGCGATGAACACTGAAGCTTTCTTT; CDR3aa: CSASRTGAMNTEAFF
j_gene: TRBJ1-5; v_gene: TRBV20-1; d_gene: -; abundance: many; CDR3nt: TGCAGTGCTAGAGATTGGGGGTATAGCAATCAGCCCCAGCATTTT; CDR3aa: CSARDWGYSNQPQHF